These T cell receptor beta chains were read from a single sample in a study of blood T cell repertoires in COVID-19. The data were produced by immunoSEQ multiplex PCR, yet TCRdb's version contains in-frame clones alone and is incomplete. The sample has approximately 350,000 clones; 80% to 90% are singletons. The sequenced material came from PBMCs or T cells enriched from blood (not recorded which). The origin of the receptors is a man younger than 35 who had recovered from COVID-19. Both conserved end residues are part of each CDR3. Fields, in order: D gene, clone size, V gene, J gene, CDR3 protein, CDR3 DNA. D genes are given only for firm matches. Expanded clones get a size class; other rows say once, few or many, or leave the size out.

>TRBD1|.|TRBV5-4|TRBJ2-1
CASSLVGTGSYNEQFF
TGTGCCAGCAGCTTGGTCGGGACAGGTTCCTACAATGAGCAGTTCTTC
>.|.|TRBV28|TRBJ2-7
CASSPRTLYEQYF
TGTGCCAGCAGCCCCAGGACACTCTACGAGCAGTACTTC
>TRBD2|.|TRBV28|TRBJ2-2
CASSLGPGLRRGELFF
TGTGCCAGCAGTTTAGGTCCGGGACTAAGGAGAGGGGAGCTGTTTTTT
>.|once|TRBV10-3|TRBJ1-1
CAISEGTRGNTEAFF
TGTGCCATCAGTGAGGGGACTAGGGGTAACACTGAAGCTTTCTTT
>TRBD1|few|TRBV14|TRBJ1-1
CASSQGTGGNAFF
TGTGCCAGCAGCCAAGGTACAGGGGGGAACGCTTTCTTT
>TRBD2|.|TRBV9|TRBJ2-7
CASSRPGTRDEQYF
TGTGCCAGCAGCCGACCCGGGACTAGAGACGAGCAGTACTTC
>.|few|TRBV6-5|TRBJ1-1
CASSIRGNTEAFF
TGTGCCAGCAGTATACGGGGGAACACTGAAGCTTTCTTT
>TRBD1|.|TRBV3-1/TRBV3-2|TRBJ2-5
CASSQGGTGWETQYF
TGTGCCAGCAGCCAAGGGGGGACAGGCTGGGAGACCCAGTACTTC
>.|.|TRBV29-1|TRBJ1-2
CSVEGRGVNYGYTF
TGCAGCGTTGAGGGCAGGGGCGTAAACTATGGCTACACCTTC
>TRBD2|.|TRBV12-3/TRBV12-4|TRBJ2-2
CASSLGTSGELFF
TGTGCCAGCAGCCTGGGGACTAGCGGGGAGCTGTTTTTT